Each of the 20 T cell receptor beta chains below was sequenced from the same sample in a study of T cells after somatic rescue of genetic block. Clones were sequenced by immunoSEQ multiplex PCR, and TCRdb holds only the in-frame ones, with some missing. The sample carries about 12,000 clones, 65% to 85% recorded once. Sample: peripheral blood mononuclear cells (PBMCs). These TCRs come from a boy aged 5-17 years.

This clone occurred a few times. The genes are TRBV11-2 and TRBJ1-1; D is uncertain. Per germline, CDR1 SGHAT and CDR2 FQNNGV. V was clipped by 4 bases and J by 2 bases, with 8 bases between them. The CDR3 totals 13 residues. The CDR3 coding sequence is TGTGCCAGCAGCTCTTCAATCAACACTGAAGCTTTCTTT. It translates to CASSSSINTEAFF. Supplemented by reference TRBV11-2 and TRBJ1-1, the full variable domain reads EAGVAQSPRYKIIEKRQSVAFWCNPISGHATLYWYQQILGQGPKLLIQFQNNGVVDDSQLPKDRFSAERLKGVDSTLKIQPAKLEDSAVYLCASSSSINTEAFFGQGTRLTVV.

The chain carries TRBV6-6 and TRBJ1-5; D gene uncertain. Trimming stripped 6 bases from V and 2 bases from J, with 14 bases between. Per the germline V gene, CDR1 is MNHNY and CDR2 is SVGAGI (reference sequence). The CDR3 extends over 15 amino acids. The CDR3 reads CASRRRVWGNQPQHF. In DNA, the CDR3 is TGTGCCAGCAGGAGGAGAGTTTGGGGCAATCAGCCCCAGCATTTT.

The chain links TRBV5-1 to TRBJ2-7; TRBD1 matches 8 bases. CDR3 length: 13 residues. Germline trimming cut 3 bases from V and 5 bases from J; bases unmatched to any gene: 4. Germline V gene data show CDR1 as SGHRS and CDR2 as YFSETQ. The CDR3 DNA is TGCGCCAGCAGCTCTGGACAGGGCCACGAGCAGTACTTC. This gives the protein CASSSGQGHEQYF.

This clone was detected a few times. The gene calls are TRBV7-3 and TRBJ1-1, with 9 bases matching TRBD1. CDR3 length equals 16 residues. V dropped 5 bases and J dropped 3; count of bases not matched to a gene: 10. The germline gives CDR1 SGHTA, CDR2 FQGTGA. CDR3 sequence: CASSLTGGAGDTEAFF. The CDR3 region has the DNA TGTGCCAGCAGCCTTACAGGGGGCGCCGGGGACACTGAAGCTTTCTTT.

The rearrangement uses TRBV5-1 and TRBJ1-3, with D possibly matching TRBD1 (6 bases). Trimming shortened V by 4 bases and J by 0 bases, and 17 bases separated the two germline ends. This CDR3 comprises 17 residues. Looked up from germline, CDR1 is SGHRS and CDR2 is YFSETQ. CDR3 bases: TGCGCCAGCAGCCACGGGGAGGGGGGATTCTCTGGAAACACCATATATTTT. It translates to CASSHGEGGFSGNTIYF.

The chain has TRBV9 and TRBJ2-6, with 11 bases identical to TRBD1. The CDR3 covers 17 residues. The J segment lost 2 bases and the V segment lost 5 bases, leaving 6 bases of the junction unmatched. The germline gives CDR1 SGDLS, CDR2 YYNGEE. CDR3 in amino acids: CASSRDRGETGANVLTF. As DNA, the CDR3 is TGTGCCAGCAGTCGGGACAGGGGGGAAACTGGGGCCAACGTCCTGACTTTC.

The chain has TRBV6-5 and TRBJ2-1; D assignment may be TRBD1 or TRBD2 (5 bases each). The CDR3 runs to 14 residues. Trimming left V 0 bases short and J 6 bases short, with 9 bases between. Per germline, CDR1 MNHEY and CDR2 SVGAGI. The CDR3 DNA is TGTGCCAGCAGTTACTCCGGGGCACCCAATGAGCAGTTCTTC. Its translation: CASSYSGAPNEQFF.

The CDR3 DNA reads TGTGCCAGCTCACCAGCCGGGAGGCTTAGCGGGAGAGGATACGAGCAGTACTTC. This gives the protein CASSPAGRLSGRGYEQYF. The genes are TRBV18 and TRBJ2-7; 9 nucleotides align to TRBD2. The CDR3 covers 18 residues. The J segment lost 4 bases and the V segment lost 2 bases, leaving 15 bases of the junction unmatched. Germline assignment: CDR1 KGHSH and CDR2 LQKENI.

The gene calls are TRBV28 and TRBJ1-2, with TRBD1 matching 7 bases. Trimming took 4 bases from V and 4 from J; bases not matched to a gene: 3. The CDR3 sequence is 13 residues long. Germline V gives CDR1 MDHEN, CDR2 SYDVKM. The CDR3 reads CASSYRGSYGYTF. The DNA for the CDR3 is TGTGCCAGCAGTTACAGGGGATCCTATGGCTACACCTTC.

The sample holds one count of this clone. J is TRBJ2-5 and V is TRBV10-3, with TRBD2 matching 8 bases. CDR3 length equals 14 residues. Germline V lookup: CDR1 ENHRY, CDR2 SYGVKD. V was clipped by 1 base and J by 4 bases; unmatched bases: 2. The CDR3 here is CAISEFGRAETQYF. The CDR3 nucleotides read TGTGCCATCAGTGAGTTCGGGAGGGCAGAGACCCAGTACTTC.

J is TRBJ1-1 and V is TRBV30, with D uncertain. The CDR3 has 15 residues. Germline CDR1 and CDR2: GTSNPN and SVGIG (reference sequence). V lost 0 bases and J lost 0, with 11 bases in between. For the CDR3, the DNA is TGTGCCTGGAGTGTTACGACGGTACTGAACACTGAAGCTTTCTTT. Its translation is CAWSVTTVLNTEAFF.

V is TRBV5-4 and J is TRBJ2-7; no clear D. This CDR3 is built from 14 residues. Between the trimmed V and J ends, which lost 0 bases and 2 bases, there was a span of 9 bases. Germline loops: CDR1 SGHNT, CDR2 YYREEE (reference sequence). CDR3 bases: TGTGCCAGCAGCTTGGAATTACGGCCCTACGAGCAGTACTTC. Translating gives CASSLELRPYEQYF.

The sample holds a few counts of this clone. This sequence joins TRBV7-3 and TRBJ1-1; D perhaps matches TRBD1 (5 bases). The CDR3 is 14 residues long. V gave up 2 bases and J gave up 0 bases, with 7 bases separating them. CDR1 is SGHTA and CDR2 is FQGTGA in the germline V gene. CDR3 sequence reads: CASSLDRLNTEAFF. CDR3 nucleotides: TGTGCCAGCAGCTTAGACAGACTGAACACTGAAGCTTTCTTT. The complete variable domain, with remaining parts taken from reference TRBV7-3 and TRBJ1-1, reads GAGVSQTPSNKVTEKGKYVELRCDPISGHTALYWYRQSLGQGPEFLIYFQGTGAADDSGLPNDRFFAVRPEGSVSTLKIQRTERGDSAVYLCASSLDRLNTEAFFGQGTRLTVV.

The J gene is TRBJ2-2, the V gene TRBV5-1; D gene unclear. The CDR3 has 14 residues. V lost 0 bases and J lost 10, with 13 bases in between. The germline V gene has CDR1 SGHRS and CDR2 YFSETQ. CDR3 sequence reads: CASSLVKSAQELFF. For the CDR3, the DNA is TGCGCCAGCAGCTTGGTCAAATCGGCGCAGGAGCTGTTTTTT.

The genes are TRBV7-9 and TRBJ2-1, with TRBD2 matching 11 bases. The CDR3 is 16 amino acids. Germline V lookup: CDR1 SEHNR, CDR2 FQNEAQ (reference sequence). Losses at the gene ends were 5 bases for V and 6 bases for J; bases not matched to a gene: 9. Written as DNA, the CDR3 is TGTGCCAGCAGCCTATTTAGCGGGGGGGCTGGCAATGAGCAGTTCTTC. Translation gives CASSLFSGGAGNEQFF.

Relative to its sample, this clone is medium-sized. In DNA form, the CDR3 reads TGTGCCAGCAGCCCTAACAGGGGATCAACTGAAGCTTTCTTT. Translated: CASSPNRGSTEAFF. The chain is built from TRBV7-8 and TRBJ1-1, with TRBD1 matching 7 bases. Unmatched junction bases numbered 8, after V lost 5 bases and J lost 5 bases. The germline V gene encodes CDR1 SGHVS and CDR2 FQNEAQ. The CDR3 contains 14 residues.

This rearrangement joins TRBV5-8 to TRBJ2-3, with 14 bases aligning to TRBD2. V lost 0 bases, J lost 3 bases, and 0 bases stayed unmatched. The CDR3 is 16 amino acids. The V gene's germline CDR1 is SGHTS and CDR2 YDEGEE. For the CDR3, the DNA is TGTGCCAGCAGCTTGGGACTAGCGGGGGGGACAGATACGCAGTATTTT. Protein product: CASSLGLAGGTDTQYF.

V gene TRBV7-2 combines with J gene TRBJ1-5; unclear D gene. This CDR3 comprises 12 residues. The germline V and J ends were trimmed by 4 bases and 5 bases, with 6 bases remaining between them. Germline V lookup: CDR1 SGHTA, CDR2 FQGNSA. The CDR3 sequence is CASSSVDQPQHF. CDR3 sequence (DNA): TGTGCCAGCAGCTCCGTAGATCAGCCCCAGCATTTT.

The chain is built from TRBV19 and TRBJ1-3; no clear D. The length of the CDR3 is 16 residues. Germline lookup yields CDR1 LNHDA and CDR2 SQIVND (reference sequence). V was shortened by 3 bases and J by 0 bases, with 12 bases between the two germline ends. The DNA for the CDR3 is TGTGCCAGTAGTATCCATCCACGGATCTCTGGAAACACCATATATTTT. This gives the protein CASSIHPRISGNTIYF.

This chain connects TRBV19 to TRBJ2-7; the D gene is possibly TRBD1 (6 bases). V was trimmed by 4 bases and J by 2 bases, leaving 9 bases between them. Germline CDR1 is LNHDA and CDR2 is SQIVND (reference sequence). The CDR3 contains 13 residues. The CDR3 here is CASSRTATYEQYF. As DNA, the CDR3 is TGTGCCAGTAGTAGGACAGCCACCTACGAGCAGTACTTC.